This T cell receptor beta chain was identified in a study of identical twins. V lost 4 bases and J 3 bases, leaving 13 bases between the germline ends. The CDR3 covers 14 residues. The germline V gene has CDR1 SGHRS and CDR2 YFSETQ. Study results and caveats: Modelling approaches yielded underestimates of out-of-frame TCR alpha sharing between monozygotic twins.

It was template switching that added a universal primer site, and there were unique molecular identifiers on the cDNA. TCRdb re-derived calls from the 5' RACE reads in MiXCR, one entry per CDR3 protein. This table has 500,000 to 600,000 distinct CDR3 sequences, about 20% appearing once. This clonotype was counted many times. Its cognate antigen is unknown. In addition, the sample was reused for a study of T cells expressing NK-cell markers. As that report states: There were a handful of donors in whom these clonotypes also led the CD3+CD56-NKG2C+ fraction.

This clonotype was obtained from a woman in her late teens or twenties in good health. The chain is built from TRBV5-1 and TRBJ2-5, with TRBD1 as a possible D gene (5 bases). Sequenced: CD4+ T cells sorted from blood. This CDR3 is CASSPGNIEETQYF. DNA for the CDR3: TGCGCCAGCAGCCCAGGGAATATAGAAGAGACCCAGTACTTC.